Below, 23 T cell receptor beta chains from the same sample are listed, as sequenced in a study of T-cell reconstitution after alpha-beta-depleted transplantation in children. For TCRbeta, the library was prepared with unique molecular identifiers. One entry per CDR3 protein results from TCRdb running MiXCR on the PCR reads. The sample contains some 830,000 distinct CDR3 sequences, 15% to 20% of which appear only once. This specimen consisted of PBMCs, mostly from graft donor cells, obtained 360 days after TCRalphabeta/CD19-depleted stem cell transplant. All receptors derive from a male patient younger than 18 who had a stem cell transplant for acute lymphoblastic leukemia, so the T cells may come from the graft donor.

The chain couples TRBV30 to TRBJ1-5, with D possibly matching TRBD1 (6 bases). The germline V and J ends were trimmed by 5 bases and 4 bases, with 12 bases remaining between them. The CDR3 is made up of 13 amino acids. The germline V gene has CDR1 GTSNPN and CDR2 SVGIG (reference sequence). This CDR3 reads CAWHRDKNQPQHF. CDR3 bases: TGTGCCTGGCACAGGGATAAGAATCAGCCCCAGCATTTT. The full variable domain, rest sourced from reference TRBV30 and TRBJ1-5, is SQTIHQWPATLVQPVGSPLSLECTVEGTSNPNLYWYRQAAGRGLQLLFYSVGIGQISSEVPQNLSASRPQDRQFILSSKKLLLSDSGFYLCAWHRDKNQPQHFGDGTRLSIL.

The J gene is TRBJ1-2, the V gene TRBV7-2; D unresolved. The germline V gene has CDR1 SGHTA and CDR2 FQGNSA. The germline V and J ends were trimmed by 3 bases and 4 bases, with 15 bases remaining between them. The length of the CDR3 is 15 residues. In nucleotides, the CDR3 is TGTGCCAGCAGCTTCAGCGCCGCCGAGGGCTATGGCTACACCTTC. Translation gives CASSFSAAEGYGYTF.

This clonotype was recorded a few times. V usage is TRBV29-1 and J usage is TRBJ2-7; 7 nucleotides match TRBD2. This CDR3 is built from 14 residues. The trim removed 3 bases at V and 0 bases at J, leaving 5 bases unmatched. Germline CDR1 is SQVTM and CDR2 is ANQGSEA. In nucleotides, the CDR3 is TGCAGCGTTGACCCTAGCGGAACCTCCTACGAGCAGTACTTC. Its translation: CSVDPSGTSYEQYF.

This clonotype was seen more than once but under ten times. The chain's CDR3 is CASSPPGRMNTEAFF. The CDR3 region has the DNA TGTGCCAGCAGCCCCCCGGGACGCATGAACACTGAAGCTTTCTTT. The genes are TRBV7-2 and TRBJ1-1; TRBD1 might be the D (5 bases). This CDR3 region has 15 residues. The V end lost 5 bases, the J end lost 0 bases, and 13 bases lay between the germline ends. The germline V gene encodes CDR1 SGHTA and CDR2 FQGNSA.

The chain has TRBV15 and TRBJ2-3; D may correspond to TRBD1 or TRBD2 (6 bases each). Trimming left V 5 bases short and J 2 bases short, with 17 bases between. This CDR3 is built from 16 residues. Germline loops: CDR1 LNHNV, CDR2 YYDKDF (reference sequence). CDR3 coding DNA: TGTGCCACCAGCCCAGAGGGGGGATTAAACACAGATACGCAGTATTTT. Translating gives CATSPEGGLNTDTQYF.

The chain has TRBV6-1 and TRBJ1-2; TRBD1 aligns across 8 bases. The V gene end was trimmed by 1 base and the J gene end by 7 bases; junction bases not matched to a gene: 8. The CDR3 is made up of 15 amino acids. The germline V gene has CDR1 MNHNS and CDR2 SASEGT. The CDR3 loop is CASSEVAGGASGYTF. The DNA for the CDR3 is TGTGCCAGCAGTGAAGTGGCAGGGGGCGCATCTGGCTACACCTTC.

The chain joins TRBV29-1 to TRBJ2-2, with 8 bases aligning to TRBD1. This CDR3 has 13 amino acids. Germline V gene lookup returns CDR1 SQVTM and CDR2 ANQGSEA. The junction had 2 bases not matched to a gene; V was cut back by 7 bases and J by 1 base. The CDR3, as DNA: TGCAGCGGGACAGGGATGAACACCGGGGAGCTGTTTTTT. Protein: CSGTGMNTGELFF.

The V gene is TRBV4-1, the J gene TRBJ2-1; the match to TRBD2 covers 11 bases. V shed 3 bases, J shed 2 bases, and the junction held 3 bases outside the gene matches. This CDR3 is 16 amino acids long. Per germline, CDR1 MGHRA and CDR2 YSYEKL. Here the CDR3 reads CASSQMGLAAYNEQFF. The DNA of the CDR3 is TGCGCCAGCAGCCAGATGGGACTAGCGGCCTACAATGAGCAGTTCTTC.

Ten or more counts support this clonotype. The chain uses TRBV12-3 or TRBV12-4 and TRBJ1-2; 7 positions match TRBD1. The V gene end was trimmed by 4 bases and the J gene end by 4 bases; junction bases not matched to a gene: 0. The CDR3 length is 12 residues. CDR3 DNA: TGTGCCAGCAGTTCAGGGGGCTATGGCTACACCTTC. Residues: CASSSGGYGYTF.

There are a few counts of this clonotype. This rearrangement joins TRBV10-3 to TRBJ2-7; TRBD1 is a possible D gene (6 bases). The ends were cut back, 7 bases at V and 1 base at J, with 11 bases in the middle. The CDR3 totals 13 residues. CDR1 is ENHRY, CDR2 SYGVKD, per germline. The CDR3, as DNA: TGTGCCATCAACCTGGACAGTTCCTACGAGCAGTACTTC. Translating gives CAINLDSSYEQYF.

The chain carries TRBV7-6 and TRBJ2-3, with TRBD2 matching 9 bases. This CDR3 comprises 14 residues. Unmatched junction bases numbered 3, after V lost 4 bases and J lost 4 bases. Germline V gene data show CDR1 as SGHVS and CDR2 as FNYEAQ. The CDR3 here is CASSSTSGPDTQYF. In DNA, the CDR3 is TGTGCCAGCAGCTCCACTAGCGGGCCAGATACGCAGTATTTT.

This clonotype was seen a few times. This chain connects TRBV5-6 to TRBJ2-1, with D perhaps TRBD1 (7 bases). The CDR3 contains 12 residues. V lost 6 bases and J 8 bases, leaving 12 bases between the germline ends. Germline V gene sequence: CDR1 SGHDT, CDR2 YYEEEE. The CDR3 reads CASIAGGHEQFF. The CDR3, as DNA: TGTGCCAGCATCGCAGGGGGGCATGAGCAGTTCTTC. Full variable domain (outside the CDR3, taken from reference TRBV5-6 and TRBJ2-1): DAGVTQSPTHLIKTRGQQVTLRCSPKSGHDTVSWYQQALGQGPQFIFQYYEEEERQRGNFPDRFSGHQFPNYSSELNVNALLLGDSALYLCASIAGGHEQFFGPGTRLTVL.

This clonotype was seen more than once but under ten times. This chain uses TRBV5-6 with TRBJ2-5; D is perhaps TRBD1 or TRBD2 (5 bases each). The CDR3 sequence is 19 residues long. V was pared by 6 bases and J by 2 bases, with 29 bases between. Germline V gives CDR1 SGHDT, CDR2 YYEEEE. Here the CDR3 reads CASKTAPISRDPMQETQYF. The CDR3 nucleotides are TGTGCCAGCAAGACCGCACCGATCTCCCGGGACCCAATGCAAGAGACCCAGTACTTC.

This clonotype came up many times. The chain has TRBV6-5 and TRBJ2-3; no clear D. This CDR3 contains 14 residues. Germline-derived CDR1 and CDR2 are MNHEY and SVGAGI. Trimming pared 7 bases from V and 0 bases from J, leaving 11 bases between. The chain's CDR3 is CASNPHGSTDTQYF. As DNA, the CDR3 is TGTGCCAGCAACCCCCACGGGAGCACAGATACGCAGTATTTT.

The chain carries TRBV5-5 and TRBJ1-2, with D maybe TRBD1 (6 bases). Germline loops: CDR1 SGHKS, CDR2 YYEKEE (reference sequence). The CDR3 is made up of 15 amino acids. V lost 1 base and J lost 0, with 10 bases in between. CDR3 nucleotides: TGTGCCAGCAGCTTGATGTCAGGGGCTAACTATGGCTACACCTTC. Encoded protein: CASSLMSGANYGYTF.

This clonotype was recorded only once. CDR3 DNA: TGTGCCAGCAGCTTAGTTACTAGCGGGAGCGATGAGCAGTTCTTC. It is translated as CASSLVTSGSDEQFF. The chain combines TRBV7-7 with TRBJ2-1; 11 bases are shared with TRBD2. CDR1 is SSHAT and CDR2 is FNYEAQ in the germline V gene (reference sequence). The CDR3 extends over 15 amino acids. Unmatched junction bases numbered 4, after V lost 1 base and J lost 8 bases.

This chain links TRBV7-2 with TRBJ2-7; TRBD1 matches 8 bases. CDR1 and CDR2 (germline): SGHTA, FQGNSA. V trimming: 1 base; J trimming: 3 bases; junction bases outside the gene matches: 5. The CDR3 contains 15 residues. The CDR3 DNA reads TGTGCCAGCAGCTTAGGATCAACAGGGGGCTACGAGCAGTACTTC. This translates into CASSLGSTGGYEQYF.

There are a few counts of this clonotype. The gene calls are TRBV9 and TRBJ1-2, with D possibly being TRBD1 (6 bases). CDR1 and CDR2 (germline): SGDLS, YYNGEE. The CDR3 has 14 residues. With 3 bases removed from V and 4 bases from J, the gap between germline ends came to 13 bases. The CDR3 reads CASSGHRDGYGYTF. In DNA, the CDR3 is TGTGCCAGCAGCGGCCACAGGGACGGCTATGGCTACACCTTC. The variable domain in full, with the rest retrieved from reference TRBV9 and TRBJ1-2, is DSGVTQTPKHLITATGQRVTLRCSPRSGDLSVYWYQQSLDQGLQFLIQYYNGEERAKGNILERFSAQQFPDLHSELNLSSLELGDSALYFCASSGHRDGYGYTFGSGTRLTVV.

The J gene is TRBJ2-5, the V gene TRBV4-1, with D perhaps being TRBD1 or TRBD2 (5 bases each). The V and J ends lost 1 base and 0 bases respectively, with 9 bases between them. From germline, CDR1 is MGHRA and CDR2 YSYEKL. CDR3 length equals 15 residues. CDR3 bases: TGCGCCAGCAGCCAAGCCGGGACGTACCAAGAGACCCAGTACTTC. Protein sequence: CASSQAGTYQETQYF.

V is TRBV4-1 and J is TRBJ2-2, with TRBD1 identical over 9 bases. V was clipped by 1 base and J by 6 bases; unmatched bases: 6. Germline values: CDR1 MGHRA, CDR2 YSYEKL. There are 16 residues in the CDR3. CDR3 region: CASSQVPGQGSGELFF. CDR3 DNA: TGCGCCAGCAGCCAAGTTCCGGGACAGGGATCCGGGGAGCTGTTTTTT.

This clonotype turned up a few times. V and J are TRBV12-3 or TRBV12-4 and TRBJ2-1; D is perhaps TRBD2 (5 bases). The CDR3 totals 14 residues. Deletions cut 3 bases from V and 9 bases from J, with 15 bases between. CDR3 amino acids: CASSFCGWQCEQFF. In nucleotides, the CDR3 is TGTGCCAGCAGTTTCTGCGGGTGGCAATGTGAGCAGTTCTTC.

J is TRBJ2-1 and V is TRBV5-1, with TRBD1 as a possible D gene (5 bases). Germline CDR1 is SGHRS and CDR2 is YFSETQ. Trimming shortened V by 3 bases and J by 9 bases, and 16 bases separated the two germline ends. The CDR3 extends over 14 amino acids. The CDR3 here is CASSSPQVRGEQFF. The CDR3 DNA is TGCGCCAGCAGCTCCCCCCAGGTAAGGGGTGAGCAGTTCTTC.

This clonotype has just a few counts. V is TRBV5-1 and J is TRBJ2-3; D unclear. V lost 4 bases and J lost 9, with 12 bases in between. The germline V gene has CDR1 SGHRS and CDR2 YFSETQ. The CDR3 has 12 residues. The CDR3 DNA follows: TGCGCCAGCAGCGCATCCACAAGAACGCAGTATTTT. This translates into CASSASTRTQYF. The full variable domain, its missing parts supplied by reference TRBV5-1 and TRBJ2-3, is KAGVTQTPRYLIKTRGQQVTLSCSPISGHRSVSWYQQTPGQGLQFLFEYFSETQRNKGNFPGRFSGRQFSNSRSEMNVSTLELGDSALYLCASSASTRTQYFGPGTRLTVL.